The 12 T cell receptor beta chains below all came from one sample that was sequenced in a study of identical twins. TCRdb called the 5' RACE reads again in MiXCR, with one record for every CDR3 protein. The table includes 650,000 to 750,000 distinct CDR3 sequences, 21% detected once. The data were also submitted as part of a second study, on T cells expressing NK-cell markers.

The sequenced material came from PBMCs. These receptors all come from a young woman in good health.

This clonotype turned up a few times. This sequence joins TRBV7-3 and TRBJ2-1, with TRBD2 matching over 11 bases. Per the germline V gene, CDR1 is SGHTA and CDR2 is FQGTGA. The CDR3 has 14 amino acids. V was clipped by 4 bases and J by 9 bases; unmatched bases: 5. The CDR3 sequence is CASSYTSGGGEQFF. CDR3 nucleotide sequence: TGTGCCAGCAGCTACACTAGCGGGGGCGGTGAGCAGTTCTTC. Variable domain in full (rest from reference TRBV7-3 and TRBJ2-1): GAGVSQTPSNKVTEKGKYVELRCDPISGHTALYWYRQSLGQGPEFLIYFQGTGAADDSGLPNDRFFAVRPEGSVSTLKIQRTERGDSAVYLCASSYTSGGGEQFFGPGTRLTVL.

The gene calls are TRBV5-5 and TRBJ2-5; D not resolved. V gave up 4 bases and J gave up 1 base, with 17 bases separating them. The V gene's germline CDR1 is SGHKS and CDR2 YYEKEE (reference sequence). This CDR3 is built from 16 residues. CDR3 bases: TGTGCCAGCAGCCTGGTTCTTCGTGCTCCCCAAGAGACCCAGTACTTC. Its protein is CASSLVLRAPQETQYF.

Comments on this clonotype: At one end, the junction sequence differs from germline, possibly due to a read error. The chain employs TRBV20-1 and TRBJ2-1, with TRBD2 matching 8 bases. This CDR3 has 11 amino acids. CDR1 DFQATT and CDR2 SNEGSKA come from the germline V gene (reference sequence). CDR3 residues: CSASGGAQSRF. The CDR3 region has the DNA TGCAGTGCTAGCGGGGGGGCTCAAAGCCGCTTC.

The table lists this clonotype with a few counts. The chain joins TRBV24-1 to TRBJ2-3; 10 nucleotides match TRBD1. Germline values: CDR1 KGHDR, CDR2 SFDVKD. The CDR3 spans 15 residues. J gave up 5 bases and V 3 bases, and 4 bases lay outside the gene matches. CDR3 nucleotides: TGTGCCACCAGTGATAGCCGGGACAGGGGAGATACGCAGTATTTT. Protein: CATSDSRDRGDTQYF.

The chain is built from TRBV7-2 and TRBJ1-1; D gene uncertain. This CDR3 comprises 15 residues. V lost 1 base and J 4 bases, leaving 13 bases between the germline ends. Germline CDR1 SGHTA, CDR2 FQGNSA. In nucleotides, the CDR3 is TGTGCCAGCAGCTTAGGAGGGTTTTGGGGCACTGAAGCTTTCTTT. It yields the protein CASSLGGFWGTEAFF.

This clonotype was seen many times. CDR3 loop: CASSVDIYNEQFF. CDR3 DNA sequence: TGTGCCAGCAGTGTCGACATCTACAATGAGCAGTTCTTC. This chain joins TRBV27 and TRBJ2-1; D gene unclear. The germline CDR1 and CDR2 sequences are MNHEY and SMNVEV (reference sequence). V lost 5 bases and J 3 bases, leaving 8 bases between the germline ends. The CDR3 consists of 13 residues.

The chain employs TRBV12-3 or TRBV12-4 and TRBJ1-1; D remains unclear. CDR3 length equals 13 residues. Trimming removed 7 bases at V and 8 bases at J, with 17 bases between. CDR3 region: CASTPPTPGEAFF. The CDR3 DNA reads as TGTGCCAGCACTCCTCCTACCCCGGGGGAAGCTTTCTTT.

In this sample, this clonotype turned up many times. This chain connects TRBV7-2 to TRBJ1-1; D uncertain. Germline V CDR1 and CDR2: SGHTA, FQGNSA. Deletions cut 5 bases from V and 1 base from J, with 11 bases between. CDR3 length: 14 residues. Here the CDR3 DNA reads TGTGCCAGCAGCATGTATCACAGGAACACTGAAGCTTTCTTT. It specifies CASSMYHRNTEAFF.

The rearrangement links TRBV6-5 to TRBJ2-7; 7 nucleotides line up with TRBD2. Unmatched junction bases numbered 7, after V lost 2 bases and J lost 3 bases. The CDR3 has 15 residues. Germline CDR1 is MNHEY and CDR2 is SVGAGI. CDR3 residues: CASSYAASGIYEQYF. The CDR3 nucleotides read TGTGCCAGCAGTTACGCGGCTAGCGGAATCTACGAGCAGTACTTC.

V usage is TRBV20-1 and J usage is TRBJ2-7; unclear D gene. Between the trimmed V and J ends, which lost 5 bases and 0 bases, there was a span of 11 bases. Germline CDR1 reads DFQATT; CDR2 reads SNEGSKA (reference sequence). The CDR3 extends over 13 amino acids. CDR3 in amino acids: CSASPGRSYEQYF. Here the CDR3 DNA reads TGCAGTGCTTCCCCGGGCCGCTCCTACGAGCAGTACTTC.

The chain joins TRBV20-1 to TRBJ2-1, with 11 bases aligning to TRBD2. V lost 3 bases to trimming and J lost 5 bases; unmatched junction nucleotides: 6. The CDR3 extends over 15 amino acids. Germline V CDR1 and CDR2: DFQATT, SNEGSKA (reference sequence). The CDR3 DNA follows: TGCAGTGCTAGGGGTCCGGGACTAGCGGACAATGAGCAGTTCTTC. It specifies CSARGPGLADNEQFF.

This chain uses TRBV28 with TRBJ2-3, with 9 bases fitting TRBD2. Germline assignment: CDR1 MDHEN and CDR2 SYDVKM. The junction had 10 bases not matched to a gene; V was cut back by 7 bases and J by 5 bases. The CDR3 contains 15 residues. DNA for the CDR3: TGTGCCAGCACCCTTAGCGGGGGAAGAGGAGATACGCAGTATTTT. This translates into CASTLSGGRGDTQYF.